Listed below are T cell receptor beta chains from one sample, sequenced in a study of PD-L1 blockade in urothelial cancer. Sequencing used immunoSEQ multiplex PCR; TCRdb keeps in-frame clones, though not all of them. Among about 76,000 clones, 85% to 95% were seen once, and the ten largest hold roughly 0.9%. The input for sequencing was PBMCs, taken around atezolizumab (anti-PD-L1) treatment. The receptors shown here come from an elderly woman with urothelial cancer. Both conserved end residues are part of each CDR3.

J gene	V gene	CDR3 protein
TRBJ2-1	TRBV6-5	CASSLTSSRNEQFF
TRBJ1-2	TRBV18	CASSPFWSGQGDGYTF
TRBJ2-1	TRBV10-3	CAISVDPWGDEQFF
TRBJ1-2	TRBV19	CASSLDRGEPNYGYTF
TRBJ2-1	TRBV9	CASSVQGRKYNEQFF
TRBJ2-5	TRBV5-1	CASSLELAGEVQYF
TRBJ2-2	TRBV5-1	CATGDSRVNTGELFF
TRBJ1-1	TRBV2	CASSSGLFRTEAFF
TRBJ1-1	TRBV9	CASSLSGGTETRAFF
TRBJ1-1	TRBV12-5	CASGPAGQGTEAFF
TRBJ2-1	TRBV29-1	CSVDPGLAGNERFF
TRBJ1-1	TRBV2	CASVTDRGPEAFF
TRBJ2-3	TRBV7-3	CASSLNVPGDKHF
TRBJ2-7	TRBV7-9	CASSQTGVHEQYF
TRBJ2-1	TRBV27	CASSLSSRADEQFF
TRBJ2-1	TRBV7-3	CASSSGAGGYNEQFF
TRBJ2-2	TRBV5-1	CASSWRQANTGELFF
TRBJ2-7	TRBV27	CASSRTGGFYEQYF
TRBJ2-5	TRBV11-1	CASSLRRTSGSIETQYF
TRBJ2-1	TRBV28	CASSGSRVAITPGQFF
TRBJ1-4	TRBV5-1	CASSLDRGIGEKLFF
TRBJ1-4	TRBV27	CASSLTAGEWEKLFF
TRBJ2-7	TRBV19	CASSAGLVPSYEQYF
TRBJ1-5	TRBV2	CASTISQYQPQHF
TRBJ2-2	TRBV5-1	CASSFTQGSTGELFF
TRBJ2-7	TRBV5-1	CASSLGQGKQYEQYF
TRBJ2-7	TRBV10-1	CASSQTGTLYEQYF
TRBJ1-2	TRBV28	CASSQGAGSYGYTF
TRBJ1-1	TRBV5-4	CASSLRTGGTEAFF
TRBJ2-7	TRBV15	CATSLGAGSYEQYF
TRBJ1-4	TRBV5-4	CASSRDSPGTNEKLFF
TRBJ2-3	TRBV30	CAWSEGSGRGDTQYF
TRBJ2-2	TRBV6-4	CASSTTGASTGELFF
TRBJ2-1	TRBV9	CASSSGTSGTGEQFF
TRBJ2-7	TRBV5-1	CASSLTWDSSYEQYF
TRBJ2-3	TRBV5-4	CASSLDGAATDTQYF
TRBJ1-5	TRBV27	CASSLGQDGQPQHF
TRBJ1-4	TRBV14	CASSQFRPGGVEKLFF
TRBJ2-5	TRBV25-1	CASSEYRGQQETQYF
TRBJ2-6	TRBV6-5	CASNDRGPGANVLTF
TRBJ1-3	TRBV29-1	CSVGQGRNTIYF
TRBJ1-5	TRBV28	CASSQGLRQPQHF
TRBJ2-7	TRBV27	CASSTGLAGDYEQYF
TRBJ2-1	TRBV20-1	CSARGTFEQFF
TRBJ2-1	TRBV2	CASSDNGRGYNEQFF
TRBJ2-7	TRBV28	CASNSIGRKTYEQYF
TRBJ2-7	TRBV6-1	CASSETRDREQYF
TRBJ2-3	TRBV6-6	CASSYSIGGALDTQYF
TRBJ2-3	TRBV5-1	CASSSRGSTDTQYF
TRBJ2-2	TRBV4-2	CASSQETQAIGELFF
TRBJ2-6	TRBV23-1	CASSQWRGSSGANVLTF
TRBJ2-1	TRBV18	CASSLPGQGRYEQFF
TRBJ2-4	TRBV4-1	CASSHIVSLAKNIQYF
TRBJ1-1	TRBV10-3	CAISARGKETEAFF
TRBJ1-3	TRBV5-1	CASSLQGVSGNTIYF
TRBJ2-5	TRBV9	CASSVAGTGLGETQYF
TRBJ1-5	TRBV6-1	CASSESRAGDQPQHF
TRBJ2-2	TRBV5-4	CASSLGSGQTGELFF
TRBJ2-1	TRBV5-4	CASSLGVAGINEQFF
TRBJ2-3	TRBV5-1	CASSLVDRQETQYF